Sequencing of this TCR beta chain was carried out in a study of Ad26.COV2.S vaccination and SARS-CoV-2 variants (dated by TCRdb to about 2021). Regarding the study in general: Vaccine-arm donors were drawn from COV1001, a multicentre, randomized, double-blind, placebo-controlled phase I-IIa trial of Ad26.COV2.S in healthy adults. Trial participants were randomized into five groups of five: low-dose or high-dose Ad26.COV2.S given once or twice, or placebo on both occasions. Ad26.COV2.S was administered intramuscularly at 5 x 10^10 or 1 x 10^11 viral particles, either as a single shot or as two shots given 56 days apart. TCRbeta repertoire sequencing was used to assess the specificity and breadth of SARS-CoV-2-reactive T cell receptors after Ad26.COV2.S vaccination. The TCR-sequenced set comprised around 30 samples: approximately 20 Ad26.COV2.S vaccine recipients, 5 placebo recipients and 8 SARS-CoV-2 convalescent individuals. Blinding of investigators to trial group allocation was maintained during experiments and outcome assessment.

Notes on this clone: Its target antigen remains unknown. No much larger clonotype is one base removed from it; base qualities were not supplied.

In the paper's terms, the treatment or condition label means: some 19 received Ad26.COV2.S at low or high dose, single or two shots; 5 received placebo; per-sample allocation not given. Repertoires of vaccine and placebo recipients were sequenced from samples taken on day 63 after the first injection. In Cohort 1b, 25 adults aged 18-55 years were enrolled at a single site in Boston, USA, between 29 July and 7 August 2020. Ad26.COV2.S was a replication-incompetent adenovirus type 26 vector that expressed a prefusion-stabilized SARS-CoV-2 spike protein derived from the original Wuhan strain. TCRbeta CDR3 regions were sequenced with the immunoSEQ Assay. After extraction, genomic DNA underwent amplification by bias-controlled multiplex PCR, followed by high-throughput sequencing. Per the source publication's procedure: To quantify the absolute abundance of every unique TCRbeta CDR3 region, sequences were collapsed and filtered. T cell fraction was estimated by normalization of TCRbeta template counts to usable DNA, with usable DNA being measured through amplification of reference genes present in all nucleated cells. Repertoire TCRs were annotated as SARS-CoV-2-specific by exact matching of V gene, CDR3 amino acid sequence and J gene to a known reactive TCR set. The reference SARS-CoV-2 TCR set was obtained from MIRA and was filtered for enrichment in COVID-19-positive ImmuneCODE repertoires, whereby public or cross-reactive TCRs were removed. Drawing on the MIRA antigens, annotated TCRs were analysed further at the level of specific ORF or position within ORF. Breadth was defined as annotated unique rearrangements over total unique productive rearrangements; depth was the summed frequency of those rearrangements. Group comparisons of TCR breadth used two-sided Wilcoxon rank-sum tests. In its TCRdb copy, this immuneACCESS table keeps in-frame sequences only and misses some clones. Where compared with another copy, unresolved V genes explain less than half of these, and the others have no known cause. From that table come the V and J calls and clone size; the DNA was used to work out D and trimming. The sample table contains approximately 420,000 clones; only one count was recorded for 70% to 90% of them. Jointly, the top ten make up about 3.6% of the sample.

CDR1 and CDR2 (SGHDN, FVKESK) derive from the germline V gene. V gives up 10 bases and J gives up 2 bases, and the segment between their germline ends measures 14 bases. Including cysteine and phenylalanine, the CDR3 has 13 amino acids. Here the CDR3 DNA is all that survives: 39 bases in frame from base 1. Study-wide findings and limitations: The study was not powered to compare responses between vaccine doses or regimens. Vaccine and placebo recipients had comparable non-spike TCR breadth, which fits with the vaccine containing only spike. Compared with placebo recipients, Ad26.COV2.S recipients showed higher spike-specific TCR breadth (P = 0.0014). After vaccination, spike-specific CD8+ and CD4+ T cell responses were reported to show substantial breadth. The authors noted that the TCR breadth and depth analyses may have underestimated total T cell responses.

In this chain, TRBV14 is recombined with TRBJ2-5; the D gene may be TRBD1 or TRBD2, since each aligns over 5 bases. The clonotype comes from a person aged 18-60 years who received the Ad26.COV2.S COVID-19 vaccine or a placebo. This specimen was peripheral blood, taken in a trial of Ad26.COV2.S vaccine versus placebo. The bases are TGTGCCACCAACCGGGACGGACAAGAGACCCAGTACTTC. This codes for CATNRDGQETQYF.